A single sample is the source of the 13 T cell receptor beta chains below, sequenced in a study of CD8+CD57+ T cells in acquired aplastic anemia (dated by TCRdb to the late 2010s). This sample was sequenced with an Illumina HiSeq 2000. Profiling of TCR beta VDJ combinations and CDR3 sequences used genomic DNA as the template. TCRdb cleaned the public reads at Q25 with fastp, built clones with MiXCR and kept in-frame beta chains. Every distinct CDR3 protein forms one entry, paired with its most common genes and DNA. Recorded for this sample are 210,000 or so distinct CDR3 sequences; under 50% of them occurred a single time. About 20% of the sample comes from the top ten. The patients picked for sequencing were ones in whom flow cytometry had shown an expansion of CD8+CD57+ cells. The sample taken for sequencing was sorted CD4+, CD8+, or CD8+CD57+ T cells (not recorded which) from PBMCs. Every receptor here comes from a human donor with aplastic anemia.

Ten or more counts support this clonotype. The rearrangement links TRBV7-3 to TRBJ2-3; 13 nucleotides line up with TRBD2. In germline, CDR1 is SGHTA, CDR2 FQGTGA. This CDR3 comprises 15 residues. The V and J ends lost 5 bases and 11 bases, in that order; junction bases with no gene match: 10. The CDR3 nucleotides are TGTGCCAGCAGCCCTCAGACTAGCGGGGGGCCTCAGCAGTATTTT. The encoded protein is CASSPQTSGGPQQYF.

The V and J genes are TRBV20-1 and TRBJ2-7, with 11 bases identical to TRBD1. Trimming at V came to 8 bases and at J to 6 bases, leaving 12 bases not matched to a gene. The CDR3 is 14 amino acids. Germline V gives CDR1 DFQATT, CDR2 SNEGSKA (reference sequence). The CDR3 DNA reads TGCAGTCGAGAACCGGGACAGGGGGGCGTCGAGCAGTACTTC. The encoded protein is CSREPGQGGVEQYF.

The chain has TRBV2 and TRBJ2-3, with 8 bases identical to TRBD1. The trim removed 4 bases at V and 5 bases at J, leaving 2 bases unmatched. The germline CDR1 and CDR2 sequences are SNHLY and FYNNEI. The CDR3 contains 13 residues. For the CDR3, the DNA is TGTGCCAGCAGTGTGGGACAGGTAGATACGCAGTATTTT. This gives the protein CASSVGQVDTQYF.

The chain links TRBV20-1 to TRBJ2-3, with D perhaps assigned TRBD1 or TRBD2 (5 bases each). Germline CDR1 and CDR2: DFQATT and SNEGSKA (reference sequence). Trimming took 6 bases from V and 2 from J, leaving 12 bases between them. The CDR3 totals 13 residues. The CDR3 here is CSAVTGPTDTQYF. CDR3 in DNA: TGCAGTGCGGTAACGGGACCCACAGATACGCAGTATTTT.

The gene calls are TRBV25-1 and TRBJ1-3; weak D call: TRBD1 (5 bases). The CDR3 extends over 15 amino acids. With 6 bases removed from V and 2 bases from J, the gap between germline ends came to 14 bases. Per the germline V gene, CDR1 is MGHDK and CDR2 is SYGVNS. DNA of the CDR3: TGTGCCAGCAGGGGGGATCCGGGGGCTGGAAACACCATATATTTT. This sequence encodes CASRGDPGAGNTIYF. Together with reference TRBV25-1 and TRBJ1-3, the CDR3 gives the full variable domain: EADIYQTPRYLVIGTGKKITLECSQTMGHDKMYWYQQDPGMELHLIHYSYGVNSTEKGDLSSESTVSRIRTEHFPLTLESARPSHTSQYLCASRGDPGAGNTIYFGEGSWLTVV.

This clonotype appeared many times. This chain connects TRBV5-8 to TRBJ1-2; 7 nucleotides align to TRBD1. The CDR3 extends over 14 amino acids. Germline CDR1 SGHTS, CDR2 YDEGEE. The trim removed 4 bases at V and 4 bases at J, leaving 7 bases unmatched. This CDR3 reads CASSNRDRIYGYTF. The CDR3 coding sequence is TGTGCCAGCAGCAACCGGGACAGAATCTATGGCTACACCTTC.

Regarding this clonotype: A read error may be the cause here, since a much bigger clone is one base away. The V gene is TRBV4-1, the J gene TRBJ1-6; D uncertain. The germline V gene has CDR1 MGHRA and CDR2 YSYEKL. This CDR3 spans 16 amino acids. The CDR3 region has the DNA TGCGCCAGCAGCCAAGCGGCAGGTCTAGATAAGTCACCCCTCCACTTT. Translated, it gives CASSQAAGLDKSPLHF.

This clonotype showed up just a few times. The chain employs TRBV29-1 and TRBJ2-5; no firm D call. CDR3 length equals 13 residues. From germline, CDR1 is SQVTM and CDR2 ANQGSEA. V was clipped by 2 bases and J by 1 base, with 8 bases between them. DNA of the CDR3: TGCAGCGTTGAACCGCCACCCCAAGAGACCCAGTACTTC. This codes for CSVEPPPQETQYF.

This clonotype has ten or more counts. The chain recombines TRBV19 with TRBJ2-3, with TRBD2 matching over 8 bases. This CDR3 contains 14 residues. Germline values: CDR1 LNHDA, CDR2 SQIVND (reference sequence). With V trimmed by 3 bases and J by 4 bases, 3 bases remained unmatched. This CDR3 is CASSIPGLADTQYF. The CDR3 DNA follows: TGTGCCAGTAGTATCCCGGGACTAGCAGATACGCAGTATTTT.

This clonotype was counted ten times or more. The chain recombines TRBV5-5 with TRBJ2-2; 10 nucleotides line up with TRBD2. Germline CDR1 and CDR2: SGHKS and YYEKEE (reference sequence). The CDR3 has 17 residues. The junction had 13 bases not matched to a gene; V was cut back by 6 bases and J by 5 bases. CDR3 bases: TGTGCCAGCACCAAAATCCCCACTAGCGGGGATACCGGGGAGCTGTTTTTT. Translated, it gives CASTKIPTSGDTGELFF.

The rearrangement links TRBV2 to TRBJ2-3; D may be TRBD2 (6 bases). CDR1 is SNHLY and CDR2 is FYNNEI in the germline V gene. The CDR3 has 12 amino acids. V dropped 9 bases and J dropped 2 bases, with 9 bases sitting between them. The CDR3 here is CARGLYTDTQYF. CDR3 nucleotides: TGTGCCAGGGGACTCTACACAGATACGCAGTATTTT.

The genes are TRBV28 and TRBJ2-3; a weak D match, TRBD2 (6 bases). This CDR3 comprises 14 residues. V was shortened by 10 bases and J by 2 bases, with 16 bases between the two germline ends. Germline V gene data show CDR1 as MDHEN and CDR2 as SYDVKM. The CDR3 protein is CATGRGTSTDTQYF. CDR3 DNA: TGTGCCACAGGGCGGGGAACATCCACAGATACGCAGTATTTT.

V and J are TRBV10-3 and TRBJ1-2; D is perhaps TRBD1 (5 bases). CDR1 ENHRY and CDR2 SYGVKD come from the germline V gene. The germline V and J ends were trimmed by 6 bases and 7 bases, with 15 bases remaining between them. This CDR3 contains 13 residues. CDR3 DNA: TGTGCCATCAGGGAGGTAGGGGACTCTGGCTACACCTTC. Its protein is CAIREVGDSGYTF.